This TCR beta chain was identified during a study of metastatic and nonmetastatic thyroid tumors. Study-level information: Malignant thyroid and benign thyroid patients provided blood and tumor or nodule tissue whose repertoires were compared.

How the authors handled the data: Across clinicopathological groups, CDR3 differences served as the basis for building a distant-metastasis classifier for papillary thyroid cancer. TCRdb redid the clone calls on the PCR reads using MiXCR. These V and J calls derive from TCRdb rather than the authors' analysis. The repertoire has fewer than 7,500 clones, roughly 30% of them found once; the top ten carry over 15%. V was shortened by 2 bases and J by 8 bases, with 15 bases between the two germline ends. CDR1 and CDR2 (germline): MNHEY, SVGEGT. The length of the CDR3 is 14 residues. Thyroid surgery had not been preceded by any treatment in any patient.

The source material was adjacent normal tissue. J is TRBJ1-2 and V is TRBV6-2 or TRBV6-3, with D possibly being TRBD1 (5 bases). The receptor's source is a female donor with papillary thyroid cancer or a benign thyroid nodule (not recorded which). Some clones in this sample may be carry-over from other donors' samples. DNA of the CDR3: TGTGCCAGCAGTTACACAGCCGTCGGGGGAGGCTACACCTTC. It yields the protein CASSYTAVGGGYTF.